Below, one T cell receptor beta chain is given with its context. What it binds is unknown. The data originate from a study of T cell responses to AZD1222 COVID-19 vaccine. Study overall: Second doses were pooled across both intervals (about 4 or about 12 weeks). The study's findings and limits: Spike-specific TCR breadth and depth went up after people got two AZD1222 doses.

Only in-frame clones appear in the TCRdb table, and some are missing; sequencing was by immunoSEQ multiplex PCR. Here the sample spans approximately 150,000 clones, around nine tenths being singletons. The ends lost 5 bases at V and 6 bases at J; junction bases unmatched: 12. Germline values: CDR1 SEHNR, CDR2 FQNEAQ (reference sequence). CDR3 length: 16 amino acids. This clonotype was sampled from an adult in good health. V is TRBV7-9 and J is TRBJ2-1, with 8 bases that match TRBD2. The sequencing used peripheral blood, collected on day 0 of AZD1222 vaccination. CDR3 sequence: CASSARTSRLINEQFF. The CDR3 DNA follows: TGTGCCAGCAGCGCCCGGACTAGCAGACTCATCAATGAGCAGTTCTTC.